These 13 T cell receptor beta chains were all obtained from the same sample, sequenced in a study of blood T cell repertoires in COVID-19. The repertoire was sequenced with immunoSEQ multiplex PCR; TCRdb's copy has only in-frame clones and lacks some. Counted here are under 200,000 clones, around 85% occurring once; the ten biggest clones make up about 2.1%. The sequenced material came from peripheral blood. The receptors were sampled from a man in his 70s with active or convalescent COVID-19.

This chain links TRBV27 with TRBJ2-3; 8 bases map to TRBD1. V shed 6 bases and J 0 bases; nucleotides not matched to a gene: 2. The germline V gene has CDR1 MNHEY and CDR2 SMNVEV (reference sequence). CDR3 size: 14 residues. In DNA form, the CDR3 reads TGTGCCAGCAGACGGACAGGGAGCACAGATACGCAGTATTTT. This encodes CASRRTGSTDTQYF.

This chain links TRBV7-2 with TRBJ1-6; D is possibly TRBD1 (6 bases). The CDR3 loop spans 16 amino acids. In germline, CDR1 is SGHTA, CDR2 FQGNSA. Trimming pared 0 bases from V and 6 bases from J, leaving 12 bases between. This CDR3 reads CASSLASGHLNSPLHF. CDR3 DNA: TGTGCCAGCAGCTTAGCGTCGGGACACCTTAATTCACCCCTCCACTTT.

The chain carries TRBV28 and TRBJ1-2; maybe TRBD1 (5 bases). CDR3 length: 13 amino acids. Trimming took 8 bases from V and 8 from J, leaving 18 bases between them. Looked up from germline, CDR1 is MDHEN and CDR2 is SYDVKM. DNA of the CDR3: TGTGCCAGCGGTTACCCAGGGAGGCCGGGCTACACCTTC. Translation: CASGYPGRPGYTF.

The chain uses TRBV7-2 and TRBJ2-3; no definite D call. The CDR3 covers 14 residues. The V end was cut by 1 base, the J end by 3 bases, with 8 bases between. Germline V gene lookup returns CDR1 SGHTA and CDR2 FQGNSA. For the CDR3, the DNA is TGTGCCAGCAGCTTAGTTGGGCGTACAGATACGCAGTATTTT. Encoded protein: CASSLVGRTDTQYF.

The J gene is TRBJ1-1, the V gene TRBV2; no definite D call. Germline V gene sequence: CDR1 SNHLY, CDR2 FYNNEI. Trimming pared 2 bases from V and 4 bases from J, leaving 8 bases between. This CDR3 is built from 13 residues. This chain's CDR3 is CASSETGGTEAFF. CDR3 bases: TGTGCCAGCAGTGAAACGGGAGGCACTGAAGCTTTCTTT.

This clone is a singleton in its sample. This sequence joins TRBV6-5 and TRBJ1-4; no reliable D call. The length of the CDR3 is 15 residues. Germline loops: CDR1 MNHEY, CDR2 SVGAGI. The V end was cut by 4 bases, the J end by 2 bases, with 11 bases between. The DNA for the CDR3 is TGTGCCAGCAGTTGCGGGGAGTGGACTAATGAAAAACTGTTTTTT. Its translation: CASSCGEWTNEKLFF.

V is TRBV5-1 and J is TRBJ2-6; the D gene is possibly TRBD1 (6 bases). Trimming took off 4 bases at V and 0 bases at J, with 14 bases between the two ends. The CDR3 spans 17 residues. CDR1 SGHRS and CDR2 YFSETQ come from the germline V gene. CDR3 region: CASSPKRGSSGANVLTF. The DNA for the CDR3 is TGCGCCAGCAGCCCGAAGAGGGGGAGCTCTGGGGCCAACGTCCTGACTTTC.

The chain has TRBV6-6 and TRBJ1-5; possible D gene TRBD1, 5 bases. The CDR3 runs 15 residues. The V gene lost 6 bases and the J gene lost 5 bases, with 17 bases spanning the gap. Germline V CDR1 and CDR2: MNHNY, SVGAGI (reference sequence). CDR3 loop: CASSTTGGGDQPQHF. Written as DNA, the CDR3 is TGTGCCAGCAGCACCACGGGTGGGGGGGATCAGCCCCAGCATTTT.

The J gene is TRBJ1-1, the V gene TRBV14; no reliable D call. Looked up from germline, CDR1 is SGHDN and CDR2 is FVKESK. Trimming removed 1 base from V and 8 bases from J, with 11 bases in between. The CDR3 sequence is 13 residues long. CDR3 region: CASSQGGQVEAFF. CDR3 in DNA: TGTGCCAGCAGCCAAGGTGGCCAGGTCGAAGCTTTCTTT.

The CDR3 DNA sequence: TGTGCCAGCAGTTTCGGGCGGGGGGGCAATCAGCCCCAGCATTTT. As protein: CASSFGRGGNQPQHF. The chain has TRBV27 and TRBJ1-5, with D possibly being TRBD1 (5 bases). The CDR3 totals 15 residues. V lost 3 bases, J lost 2 bases, and 11 bases lay in between. Looked up from germline, CDR1 is MNHEY and CDR2 is SMNVEV (reference sequence).

The rearrangement links TRBV5-4 to TRBJ2-3; tentative D call: TRBD2 (6 bases). Per germline, CDR1 SGHNT and CDR2 YYREEE (reference sequence). Trimming removed 4 bases from V and 0 bases from J, with 12 bases in between. The CDR3 is 15 amino acids. The CDR3 spells CASSPQTRSTDTQYF. The CDR3 bases are TGTGCCAGCAGCCCCCAGACTAGAAGCACAGATACGCAGTATTTT.

The gene calls are TRBV9 and TRBJ2-2; 8 bases map to TRBD2. Germline V gene data show CDR1 as SGDLS and CDR2 as YYNGEE. V trimming: 3 bases; J trimming: 3 bases; junction bases outside the gene matches: 10. This CDR3 is 17 amino acids long. The DNA of the CDR3 is TGTGCCAGCAGCGACCGCTCCAGCGGGGGAGACACCGGGGAGCTGTTTTTT. It specifies CASSDRSSGGDTGELFF. The full variable domain, its missing parts supplied by reference TRBV9 and TRBJ2-2, is DSGVTQTPKHLITATGQRVTLRCSPRSGDLSVYWYQQSLDQGLQFLIQYYNGEERAKGNILERFSAQQFPDLHSELNLSSLELGDSALYFCASSDRSSGGDTGELFFGEGSRLTVL.

The rearrangement links TRBV28 to TRBJ1-1; 7 nucleotides align to TRBD1. The CDR3 length is 15 residues. J gave up 7 bases and V 6 bases, and 14 bases lay outside the gene matches. The germline V gene has CDR1 MDHEN and CDR2 SYDVKM. The CDR3 here is CASSPGGPINFEAFF. The CDR3 region has the DNA TGTGCCAGCAGCCCAGGGGGGCCGATAAACTTTGAAGCTTTCTTT.